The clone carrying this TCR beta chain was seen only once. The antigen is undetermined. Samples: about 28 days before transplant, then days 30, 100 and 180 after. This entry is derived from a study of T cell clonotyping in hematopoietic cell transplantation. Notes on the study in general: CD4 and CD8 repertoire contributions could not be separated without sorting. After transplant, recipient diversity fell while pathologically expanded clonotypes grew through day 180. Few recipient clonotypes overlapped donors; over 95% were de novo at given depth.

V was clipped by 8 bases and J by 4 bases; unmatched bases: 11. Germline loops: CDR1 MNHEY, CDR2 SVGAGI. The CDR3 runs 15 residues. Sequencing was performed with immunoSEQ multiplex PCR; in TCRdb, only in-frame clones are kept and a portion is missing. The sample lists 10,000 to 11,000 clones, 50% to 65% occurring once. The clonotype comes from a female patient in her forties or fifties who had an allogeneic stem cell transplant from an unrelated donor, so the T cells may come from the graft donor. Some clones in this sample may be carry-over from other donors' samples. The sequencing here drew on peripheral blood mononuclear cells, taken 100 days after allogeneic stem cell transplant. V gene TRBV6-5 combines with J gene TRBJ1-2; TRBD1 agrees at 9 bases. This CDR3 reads CASGDRTGARYGYTF. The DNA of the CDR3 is TGTGCCAGCGGAGACAGGACAGGGGCGCGCTATGGCTACACCTTC.